This entry lists 25 T cell receptor beta chains sequenced from one sample in a study of blood T cell repertoires in COVID-19. The method was immunoSEQ multiplex PCR; TCRdb's version includes in-frame clones alone and lacks a portion of them. The sample shows about 180,000 clones, 84% of them seen only once. The source material was peripheral blood. These receptors originate from a human donor in a cohort sampled during active COVID-19.

The V call is TRBV11-2, the J call TRBJ2-2, with 8 nucleotides matching TRBD1. CDR1 and CDR2 (germline): SGHAT, FQNNGV. This CDR3 spans 16 amino acids. V was clipped by 1 base and J by 3 bases; unmatched bases: 4. The CDR3, as DNA: TGTGCCAGCAGCTTAGTTCAGGGGGCCTACACCGGGGAGCTGTTTTTT. It specifies CASSLVQGAYTGELFF. The variable domain in full, with the rest retrieved from reference TRBV11-2 and TRBJ2-2, is EAGVAQSPRYKIIEKRQSVAFWCNPISGHATLYWYQQILGQGPKLLIQFQNNGVVDDSQLPKDRFSAERLKGVDSTLKIQPAKLEDSAVYLCASSLVQGAYTGELFFGEGSRLTVL.

The V and J genes are TRBV4-2 and TRBJ2-3; 10 bases are shared with TRBD2. CDR1 and CDR2 from the germline V gene are LGHNA and YNFKEQ. CDR3 length: 16 residues. The V gene end was trimmed by 4 bases and the J gene end by 6 bases; junction bases not matched to a gene: 10. CDR3 sequence reads: CASSPRAGGAWDTQYF. In nucleotides, the CDR3 is TGTGCCAGCAGCCCCCGAGCGGGGGGGGCCTGGGATACGCAGTATTTT.

V is TRBV7-3 and J is TRBJ1-6; D is perhaps TRBD1 (5 bases). V gave up 0 bases and J gave up 12 bases, with 9 bases separating them. Germline V gene lookup returns CDR1 SGHTA and CDR2 FQGTGA. This CDR3 spans 13 amino acids. The CDR3 DNA follows: TGTGCCAGCAGCTTAACGGGGAGGGGACCCCTCCACTTT. This encodes CASSLTGRGPLHF.

The chain recombines TRBV2 with TRBJ1-5; D is possibly TRBD1 (6 bases). The V end lost 6 bases, the J end lost 2 bases, and 14 bases lay between the germline ends. Germline CDR1 and CDR2: SNHLY and FYNNEI. The length of the CDR3 is 15 residues. The CDR3 DNA reads TGTGCCAGCAGAGTAGACAGGTATGGCAATCAGCCCCAGCATTTT. Protein product: CASRVDRYGNQPQHF.

There are a few counts of this clone. The CDR3 is CASSATSGSYYNEQFF. The CDR3 nucleotides read TGCGCCAGCAGCGCCACTAGCGGATCCTACTACAATGAGCAGTTCTTC. J is TRBJ2-1 and V is TRBV5-1; TRBD2 matches at 8 bases. The germline V gene encodes CDR1 SGHRS and CDR2 YFSETQ. J lost 3 bases, V lost 4 bases, and 9 bases had no gene match. This CDR3 comprises 16 residues.

The gene calls are TRBV19 and TRBJ1-1; tentatively, D is TRBD1 (6 bases). This CDR3 spans 12 amino acids. Looked up from germline, CDR1 is LNHDA and CDR2 is SQIVND (reference sequence). V lost 8 bases and J lost 8, with 15 bases in between. The CDR3 loop is CASEKGDGEAFF. The CDR3 DNA reads TGTGCCAGTGAGAAGGGGGACGGCGAAGCTTTCTTT.

The J gene is TRBJ1-3, the V gene TRBV25-1, with D possibly matching TRBD1 (5 bases). This CDR3 is 17 amino acids long. The V and J ends lost 3 bases and 0 bases respectively, with 15 bases between them. Germline assignment: CDR1 MGHDK and CDR2 SYGVNS. This CDR3 reads CASSDSGRALSGNTIYF. CDR3 DNA sequence: TGTGCCAGCAGTGACTCAGGCAGGGCTCTCTCTGGAAACACCATATATTTT.

The CDR3 DNA is TGTGCCAGTAGTGGGGGACAGCGGAACACTGAAGCTTTCTTT. This encodes CASSGGQRNTEAFF. V gene TRBV19 combines with J gene TRBJ1-1, with 7 nucleotides matching TRBD1. The V and J ends lost 5 bases and 1 base, in that order; junction bases with no gene match: 4. Looked up from germline, CDR1 is LNHDA and CDR2 is SQIVND (reference sequence). The CDR3 is 14 residues long.

The V gene is TRBV5-5, the J gene TRBJ1-1, with D hard to call. The V end lost 5 bases, the J end lost 1 base, and 21 bases lay between the germline ends. Germline CDR1 and CDR2: SGHKS and YYEKEE (reference sequence). This CDR3 has 17 amino acids. The CDR3 protein is CASSLPGTINSNTEAFF. CDR3 DNA sequence: TGTGCCAGCAGTTTGCCGGGAACCATAAACTCGAACACTGAAGCTTTCTTT.

This chain uses TRBV27 with TRBJ2-1; 10 bases are a match to TRBD1. V lost 4 bases and J lost 4; bases outside the gene matches: 4. Germline assignment: CDR1 MNHEY and CDR2 SMNVEV (reference sequence). The CDR3 is made up of 15 amino acids. CDR3 sequence: CASSSDRGPYNEQFF. The CDR3 DNA sequence: TGTGCCAGCAGTTCCGACAGGGGGCCTTACAATGAGCAGTTCTTC.

The chain has TRBV19 and TRBJ1-5; D uncertain. The germline V gene encodes CDR1 LNHDA and CDR2 SQIVND (reference sequence). The CDR3 has 15 amino acids. V shed 3 bases and J shed 2 bases, with 11 bases lying between them. The CDR3 DNA reads TGTGCCAGTAGTATTTTTCAAGCGGGCAATCAGCCCCAGCATTTT. It encodes CASSIFQAGNQPQHF.

The rearrangement links TRBV27 to TRBJ2-7; 7 nucleotides line up with TRBD2. The ends lost 6 bases at V and 1 base at J; junction bases unmatched: 3. The CDR3 is made up of 13 amino acids. Germline lookup yields CDR1 MNHEY and CDR2 SMNVEV (reference sequence). For the CDR3, the DNA is TGTGCCAGCAGCCCTAGCGGATCCTACGAGCAGTACTTC. It encodes CASSPSGSYEQYF.

The chain is built from TRBV7-8 and TRBJ2-5; TRBD1 is a possible D gene (6 bases). V lost 5 bases and J 5 bases, leaving 24 bases between the germline ends. CDR3 length: 17 amino acids. Germline V CDR1 and CDR2: SGHVS, FQNEAQ. CDR3 region: CASSEGGLVDLRETQYF. Here the CDR3 DNA reads TGTGCCAGCAGCGAAGGGGGTTTGGTTGATCTCCGGGAGACCCAGTACTTC.

This chain uses TRBV5-4 with TRBJ1-2; D remains unclear. Germline V gene lookup returns CDR1 SGHNT and CDR2 YYREEE (reference sequence). The CDR3 is 15 amino acids. V lost 4 bases, J lost 4 bases, and 17 bases lay in between. CDR3 region: CASSPLLGGPYGYTF. Written as DNA, the CDR3 is TGTGCCAGCAGCCCTCTCCTAGGAGGGCCCTATGGCTACACCTTC.

V is TRBV7-9 and J is TRBJ2-7; TRBD1 aligns across 8 bases. V shed 10 bases, J shed 3 bases, and the junction held 23 bases outside the gene matches. This CDR3 is built from 18 residues. Per the germline V gene, CDR1 is SEHNR and CDR2 is FQNEAQ (reference sequence). CDR3 DNA: TGTGCCACTAACACCCCCGGGGCAGGGGGCAATGTAAACTACGAGCAGTACTTC. Translation: CATNTPGAGGNVNYEQYF.

CDR3 region: CASSHQTSGATYEQYF. CDR3 nucleotide sequence: TGTGCCAGCAGCCATCAGACTAGCGGGGCAACCTACGAGCAGTACTTC. This chain connects TRBV4-2 to TRBJ2-7; 11 positions agree with TRBD2. From germline, CDR1 is LGHNA and CDR2 YNFKEQ. CDR3 size: 16 residues. Germline trimming cut 3 bases from V and 2 bases from J; bases unmatched to any gene: 6.

This clone was seen only once. The chain has TRBV18 and TRBJ1-1, with no clear D. Germline loops: CDR1 KGHSH, CDR2 LQKENI. The CDR3 sequence is 17 residues long. Trimming took 3 bases from V and 3 from J, leaving 20 bases between them. The CDR3 region is CASSPSTGLGGDTEAFF. Here the CDR3 DNA reads TGTGCCAGCTCACCCTCCACCGGGCTGGGAGGCGACACTGAAGCTTTCTTT.

V gene TRBV2 combines with J gene TRBJ2-3, with TRBD1 as a possible D gene (5 bases). CDR1 and CDR2 from the germline V gene are SNHLY and FYNNEI. CDR3 size: 14 residues. V was trimmed by 6 bases and J by 2 bases, leaving 12 bases between them. In nucleotides, the CDR3 is TGTGCCAGCAGCAGGGTTGCAGTCACAGATACGCAGTATTTT. This encodes CASSRVAVTDTQYF.

The chain combines TRBV6-5 with TRBJ1-5, with 7 bases identical to TRBD1. With 8 bases clipped from V and 6 bases from J, the junction kept 13 bases outside the gene matches. The CDR3 is 15 amino acids. CDR1 MNHEY and CDR2 SVGAGI come from the germline V gene. The CDR3 reads CASGRQGETGQPQHF. In DNA form, the CDR3 reads TGTGCCAGCGGGAGGCAGGGGGAGACTGGTCAGCCCCAGCATTTT.

The CDR3 bases are TGTGCCAGTAGTATAGAACTCCTGGGGACAGTTAAGACCCAGTACTTC. Its protein is CASSIELLGTVKTQYF. The chain has TRBV19 and TRBJ2-5; TRBD1 matches 7 bases. V trimming: 0 bases; J trimming: 6 bases; junction bases outside the gene matches: 10. The germline gives CDR1 LNHDA, CDR2 SQIVND (reference sequence). This CDR3 spans 16 amino acids.

This chain connects TRBV30 to TRBJ2-2, with 7 bases lining up with TRBD2. Germline values: CDR1 GTSNPN, CDR2 SVGIG (reference sequence). This CDR3 contains 14 residues. V trimming: 7 bases; J trimming: 6 bases; junction bases outside the gene matches: 11. DNA for the CDR3: TGTGCCTCCGGGACTACCTATTTGGCCGGGGAGCTGTTTTTT. The encoded protein is CASGTTYLAGELFF.

This clone showed up just a few times. The V and J genes are TRBV19 and TRBJ1-5; 9 bases agree with TRBD1. Germline assignment: CDR1 LNHDA and CDR2 SQIVND (reference sequence). CDR3 length: 15 residues. V lost 3 bases, J lost 4 bases, and 4 bases stayed unmatched. As DNA, the CDR3 is TGTGCCAGTAGTATGGGACAGGGCCCGAATCAGCCCCAGCATTTT. It specifies CASSMGQGPNQPQHF. The variable domain in full, completed from reference TRBV19 and TRBJ1-5, reads DGGITQSPKYLFRKEGQNVTLSCEQNLNHDAMYWYRQDPGQGLRLIYYSQIVNDFQKGDIAEGYSVSREKKESFPLTVTSAQKNPTAFYLCASSMGQGPNQPQHFGDGTRLSIL.

This clone was recorded a few times. The chain employs TRBV13 and TRBJ2-2; 13 bases line up with TRBD2. CDR3 length: 15 residues. The germline V gene has CDR1 PRHDT and CDR2 FYEKMQ (reference sequence). The V gene end was trimmed by 5 bases and the J gene end by 10 bases; junction bases not matched to a gene: 7. The CDR3 reads CASSVGLAGVQELFF. The CDR3 coding sequence is TGTGCCAGCAGCGTCGGACTAGCGGGGGTACAGGAGCTGTTTTTT.

The chain combines TRBV2 with TRBJ2-2, with a possible D match to TRBD2 (5 bases). Trimming cost V 0 bases and J 5 bases, with 7 bases left between them. The CDR3 loop spans 14 amino acids. Germline V gives CDR1 SNHLY, CDR2 FYNNEI. Written as DNA, the CDR3 is TGTGCCAGCAGTGAAGCACGGGGAACCGGGGAGCTGTTTTTT. It encodes CASSEARGTGELFF.

The chain uses TRBV9 and TRBJ2-7; D may be TRBD2 (5 bases). Germline values: CDR1 SGDLS, CDR2 YYNGEE. CDR3 size: 13 residues. V gave up 0 bases and J gave up 3 bases, with 7 bases separating them. Here the CDR3 DNA reads TGTGCCAGCAGCGTAGACGGGAACTACGAGCAGTACTTC. It yields the protein CASSVDGNYEQYF.